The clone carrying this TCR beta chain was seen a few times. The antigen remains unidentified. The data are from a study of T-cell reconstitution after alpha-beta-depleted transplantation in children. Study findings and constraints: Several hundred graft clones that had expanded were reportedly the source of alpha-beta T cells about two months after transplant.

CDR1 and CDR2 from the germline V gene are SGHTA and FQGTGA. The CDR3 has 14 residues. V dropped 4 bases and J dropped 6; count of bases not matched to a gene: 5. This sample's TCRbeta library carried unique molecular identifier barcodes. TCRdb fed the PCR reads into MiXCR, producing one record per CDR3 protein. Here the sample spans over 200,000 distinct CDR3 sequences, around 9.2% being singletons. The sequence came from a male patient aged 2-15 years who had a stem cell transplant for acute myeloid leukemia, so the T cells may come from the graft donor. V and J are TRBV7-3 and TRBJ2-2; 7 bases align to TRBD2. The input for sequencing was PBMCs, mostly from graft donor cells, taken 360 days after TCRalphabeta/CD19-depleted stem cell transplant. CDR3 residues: CASSYGGSAGELFF. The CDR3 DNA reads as TGTGCCAGCAGCTACGGGGGGTCCGCCGGGGAGCTGTTTTTT.